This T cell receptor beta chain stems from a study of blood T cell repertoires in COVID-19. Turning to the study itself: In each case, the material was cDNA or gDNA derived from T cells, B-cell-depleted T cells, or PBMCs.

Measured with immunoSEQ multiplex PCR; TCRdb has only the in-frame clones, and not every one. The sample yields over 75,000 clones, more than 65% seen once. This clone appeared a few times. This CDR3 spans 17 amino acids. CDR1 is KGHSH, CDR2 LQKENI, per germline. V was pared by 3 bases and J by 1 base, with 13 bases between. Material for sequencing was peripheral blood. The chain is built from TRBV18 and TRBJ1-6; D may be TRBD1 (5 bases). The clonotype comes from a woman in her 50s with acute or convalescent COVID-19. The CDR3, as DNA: TGTGCCAGCTCACCGAGGCAGGGTTGGTCCTATAATTCACCCCTCCACTTT. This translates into CASSPRQGWSYNSPLHF.